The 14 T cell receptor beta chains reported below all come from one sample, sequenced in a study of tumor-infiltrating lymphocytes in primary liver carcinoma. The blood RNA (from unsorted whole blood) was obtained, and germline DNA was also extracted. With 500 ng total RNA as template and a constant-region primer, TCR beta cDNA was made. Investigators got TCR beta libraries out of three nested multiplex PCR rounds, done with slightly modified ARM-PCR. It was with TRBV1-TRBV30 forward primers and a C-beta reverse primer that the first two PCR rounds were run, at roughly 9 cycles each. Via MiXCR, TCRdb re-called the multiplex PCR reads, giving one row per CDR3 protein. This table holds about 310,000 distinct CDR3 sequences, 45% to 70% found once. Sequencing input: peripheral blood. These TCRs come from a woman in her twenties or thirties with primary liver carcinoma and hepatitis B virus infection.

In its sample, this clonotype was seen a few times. CDR3 sequence: CSVEVVRTVYEQYF. The CDR3 DNA reads TGCAGCGTTGAGGTGGTGAGAACTGTCTACGAGCAGTACTTC. This chain joins TRBV29-1 and TRBJ2-7; D gene unclear. The CDR3 totals 14 residues. V was clipped by 3 bases and J by 3 bases, with 15 bases between them. Germline V lookup: CDR1 SQVTM, CDR2 ANQGSEA.

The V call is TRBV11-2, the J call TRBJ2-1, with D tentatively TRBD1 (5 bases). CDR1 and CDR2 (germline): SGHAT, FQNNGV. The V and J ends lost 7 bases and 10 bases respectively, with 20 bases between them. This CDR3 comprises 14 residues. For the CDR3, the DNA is TGTGCCAGCATCCCGCGACAGACCCGAGACGAGCAGTTCTTC. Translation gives CASIPRQTRDEQFF.

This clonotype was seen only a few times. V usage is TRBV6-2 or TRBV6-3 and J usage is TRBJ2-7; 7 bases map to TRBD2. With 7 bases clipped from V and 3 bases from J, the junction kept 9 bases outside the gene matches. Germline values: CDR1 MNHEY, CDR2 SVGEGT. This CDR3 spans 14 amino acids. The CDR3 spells CASTQLPSGYEQYF. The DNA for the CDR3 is TGTGCCAGCACCCAGCTCCCTAGCGGCTACGAGCAGTACTTC.

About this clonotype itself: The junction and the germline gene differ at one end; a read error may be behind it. The CDR3 nucleotides are TGTGCCGGCAGTTTACAAGCTCGCGAGCAGTGTTTC. Its protein is CAGSLQAREQCF. This rearrangement joins TRBV12-3 or TRBV12-4 to TRBJ2-7; D gene ambiguous. There are 12 residues in the CDR3.

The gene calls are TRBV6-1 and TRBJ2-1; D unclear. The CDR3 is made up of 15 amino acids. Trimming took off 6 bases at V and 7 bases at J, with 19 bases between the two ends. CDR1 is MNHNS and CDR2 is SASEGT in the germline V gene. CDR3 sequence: CASSQIRVTSNEQFF. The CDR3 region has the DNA TGTGCCAGCAGCCAGATTAGGGTCACGTCAAATGAGCAGTTCTTC.

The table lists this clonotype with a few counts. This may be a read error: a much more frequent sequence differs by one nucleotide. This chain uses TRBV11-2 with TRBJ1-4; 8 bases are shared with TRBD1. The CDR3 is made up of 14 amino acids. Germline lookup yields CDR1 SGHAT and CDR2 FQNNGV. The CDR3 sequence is CASSLGTGYERLFF. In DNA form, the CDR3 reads TGTGCCAGCAGCTTAGGGACAGGGTATGAAAGACTGTTTTTT.

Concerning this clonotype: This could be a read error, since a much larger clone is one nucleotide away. CDR3 sequence: CATKNQVHEQHF. The CDR3 bases are TGTGCCACCAAGAACCAGGTGCACGAGCAGCACTTC. The chain carries TRBV6-2 or TRBV6-3 and TRBJ2-7; D remains unclear. This CDR3 contains 12 residues. Germline values: CDR1 MNHEY, CDR2 SVGEGT.

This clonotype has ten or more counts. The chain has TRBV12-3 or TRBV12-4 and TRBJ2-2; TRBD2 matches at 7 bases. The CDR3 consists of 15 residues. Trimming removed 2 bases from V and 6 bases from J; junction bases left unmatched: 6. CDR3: CASSLRAGDAGELFF. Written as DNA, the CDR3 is TGTGCCAGCAGTTTACGGGCGGGAGATGCCGGGGAGCTGTTTTTT.

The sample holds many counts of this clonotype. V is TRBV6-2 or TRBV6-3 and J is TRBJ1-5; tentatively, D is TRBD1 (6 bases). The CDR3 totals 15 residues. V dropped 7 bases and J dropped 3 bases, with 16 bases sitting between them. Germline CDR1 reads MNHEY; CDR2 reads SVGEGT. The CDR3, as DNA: TGTGCCAGCACCAAGACAGGTGGTTTCAATCAGCCCCAGCATTTT. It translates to CASTKTGGFNQPQHF.

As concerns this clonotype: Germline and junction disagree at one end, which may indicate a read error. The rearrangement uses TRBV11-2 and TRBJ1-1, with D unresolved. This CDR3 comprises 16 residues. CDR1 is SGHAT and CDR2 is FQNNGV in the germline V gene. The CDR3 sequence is CAISPRGAGMNTEAFF. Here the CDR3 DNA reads TGTGCCATCAGCCCCAGAGGAGCAGGTATGAACACTGAAGCTTTCTTT.

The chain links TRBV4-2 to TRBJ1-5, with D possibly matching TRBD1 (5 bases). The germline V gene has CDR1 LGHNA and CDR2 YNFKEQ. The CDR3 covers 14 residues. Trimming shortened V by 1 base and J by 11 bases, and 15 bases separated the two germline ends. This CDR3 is CASSQASGPSAQHF. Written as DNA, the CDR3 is TGTGCCAGCAGCCAAGCTTCGGGGCCGTCAGCCCAGCATTTT.

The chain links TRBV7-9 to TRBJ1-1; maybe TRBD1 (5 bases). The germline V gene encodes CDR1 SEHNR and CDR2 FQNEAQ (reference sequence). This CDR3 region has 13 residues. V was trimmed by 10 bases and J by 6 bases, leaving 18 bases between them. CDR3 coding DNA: TGTGCCAACACCCCGAGGCGGGGACCTGAAGCTTTCTTT. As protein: CANTPRRGPEAFF.

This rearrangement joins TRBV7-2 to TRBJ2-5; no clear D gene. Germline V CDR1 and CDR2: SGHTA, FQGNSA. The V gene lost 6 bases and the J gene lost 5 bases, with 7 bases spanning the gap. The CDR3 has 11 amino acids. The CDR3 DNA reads TGTGCCAGCAGACTTAAGGAGACCCAGTACTTC. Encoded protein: CASRLKETQYF.

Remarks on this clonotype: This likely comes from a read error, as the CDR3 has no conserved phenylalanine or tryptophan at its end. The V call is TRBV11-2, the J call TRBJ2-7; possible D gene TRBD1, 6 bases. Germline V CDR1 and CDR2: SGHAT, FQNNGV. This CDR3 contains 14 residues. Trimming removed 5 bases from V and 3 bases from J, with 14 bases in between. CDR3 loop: CASSPRGQYYEQYI. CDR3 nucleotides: TGTGCCAGCAGCCCCCGGGGACAATACTACGAGCAGTACATC.